This T cell receptor beta chain was recorded in a study of monozygotic twins with inflammatory bowel disease. General study results and limits: Added variability in patient repertoires may stem from differing immunosuppressive treatments.

A word on this clonotype: Its matching antigen is unknown.

CDR1 and CDR2 (germline): KGHSH, LQKENI. CDR3 length: 13 amino acids. The UMIs carried a 6-nucleotide sample barcode, and they were added by template switching. With the 5' RACE reads reprocessed, TCRdb shows one record per CDR3 protein and no DNA. The sample has 300,000 to 400,000 distinct CDR3 sequences. The specimen sequenced was blood. The gene calls are TRBV18 and TRBJ2-1. The receptor was isolated from a human donor with ulcerative colitis or Crohn's disease, or a healthy co-twin of an affected twin (not recorded which). The CDR3 spells CASSPPGPDEQFF.